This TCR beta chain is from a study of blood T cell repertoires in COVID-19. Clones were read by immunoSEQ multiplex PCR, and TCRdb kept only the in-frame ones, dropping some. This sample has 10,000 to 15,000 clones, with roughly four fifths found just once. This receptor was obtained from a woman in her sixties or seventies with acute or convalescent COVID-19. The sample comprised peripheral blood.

The CDR3 DNA follows: TGTGCCTGGAAGGGAGCCCCTCGGACTAGCGGGGGCACCGGGGAGCTGTTTTTT. Amino acid sequence: CAWKGAPRTSGGTGELFF. The J gene is TRBJ2-2, the V gene TRBV30, with TRBD2 matching over 13 bases. The V and J ends lost 4 bases and 4 bases, in that order; junction bases with no gene match: 12. The CDR3 spans 18 residues. Germline assignment: CDR1 GTSNPN and CDR2 SVGIG (reference sequence). The full variable domain, completed using reference TRBV30 and TRBJ2-2, is SQTIHQWPATLVQPVGSPLSLECTVEGTSNPNLYWYRQAAGRGLQLLFYSVGIGQISSEVPQNLSASRPQDRQFILSSKKLLLSDSGFYLCAWKGAPRTSGGTGELFFGEGSRLTVL.